Below, 21 T cell receptor beta chains from the same sample are listed, as sequenced in a study of blood T cell repertoires in COVID-19. Method: immunoSEQ multiplex PCR; TCRdb's copy keeps in-frame clones and lacks some. The sample has about 35,000 clones, more than 80% seen once. Input material: peripheral blood. These TCRs come from a man in his fifties or sixties with active or convalescent COVID-19.

V gene TRBV6-5 combines with J gene TRBJ1-2; 8 nucleotides match TRBD1. This CDR3 spans 15 amino acids. V lost 7 bases to trimming and J lost 3 bases; unmatched junction nucleotides: 10. CDR1 MNHEY and CDR2 SVGAGI come from the germline V gene. CDR3 loop: CASTPLTGEHYGYTF. The CDR3 bases are TGTGCCAGCACCCCCTTGACAGGGGAACACTATGGCTACACCTTC.

Only a few counts were recorded for this clone. The V gene is TRBV5-1, the J gene TRBJ1-2, with D unclear. Germline lookup yields CDR1 SGHRS and CDR2 YFSETQ. The CDR3 is made up of 13 amino acids. V was shortened by 4 bases and J by 5 bases, with 12 bases between the two germline ends. CDR3 region: CASSPQFYYGYTF. The DNA of the CDR3 is TGCGCCAGCAGCCCACAATTTTATTATGGCTACACCTTC.

The chain recombines TRBV2 with TRBJ2-3; TRBD1 aligns across 10 bases. Germline assignment: CDR1 SNHLY and CDR2 FYNNEI. After removal of 5 bases from V and 2 bases from J, the junction contained 4 bases not matched to a gene. This CDR3 comprises 15 residues. As DNA, the CDR3 is TGTGCCAGCAGTCCGGGACAGGGGTACACAGATACGCAGTATTTT. This gives the protein CASSPGQGYTDTQYF. Based on the CDR3 plus reference TRBV2 and TRBJ2-3, the full variable domain is EPEVTQTPSHQVTQMGQEVILRCVPISNHLYFYWYRQILGQKVEFLVSFYNNEISEKSEIFDDQFSVERPDGSNFTLKIRSTKLEDSAMYFCASSPGQGYTDTQYFGPGTRLTVL.

Comments on this clone: The junction differs from germline at one of its ends, possibly a read error. The V gene is TRBV14, the J gene TRBJ1-6, with 10 bases matching TRBD1. This CDR3 contains 18 residues. Germline assignment: CDR1 SGHDN and CDR2 FVKESK. The CDR3 bases are TGTGCCAGCAGCCAATCGGTTGACAGGGGGCCGTTGAATTCCCCCCTCCACTTT. Translating it yields CASSQSVDRGPLNSPLHF. The full variable domain, completed using reference TRBV14 and TRBJ1-6, is EAGVTQFPSHSVIEKGQTVTLRCDPISGHDNLYWYRRVMGKEIKFLLHFVKESKQDESGMPNNRFLAERTGGTYSTLKVQPAELEDSGVYFCASSQSVDRGPLNSPLHFGNGTRLTVT.

The chain carries TRBV4-3 and TRBJ1-1; TRBD1 matches 10 bases. Germline assignment: CDR1 LGHNA and CDR2 YSLEER. The CDR3 is 15 amino acids. After removal of 4 bases from V and 6 bases from J, the junction contained 8 bases not matched to a gene. The CDR3 spells CASSRDRDRGSEAFF. The DNA for the CDR3 is TGCGCCAGCAGCCGCGACCGGGACAGGGGTTCTGAAGCTTTCTTT.

This chain links TRBV5-4 with TRBJ2-3, with TRBD1 matching over 7 bases. Germline V CDR1 and CDR2: SGHNT, YYREEE (reference sequence). V lost 2 bases and J lost 1; bases outside the gene matches: 4. The CDR3 is 15 residues long. CDR3 coding DNA: TGTGCCAGCAGCTTTGGCGGACAGGGCACAGATACGCAGTATTTT. Translation gives CASSFGGQGTDTQYF. The whole variable domain, filled in from reference TRBV5-4 and TRBJ2-3, reads ETGVTQSPTHLIKTRGQQVTLRCSSQSGHNTVSWYQQALGQGPQFIFQYYREEENGRGNFPPRFSGLQFPNYSSELNVNALELDDSALYLCASSFGGQGTDTQYFGPGTRLTVL.

The chain links TRBV5-1 to TRBJ2-3; D is possibly TRBD2 (5 bases). Germline V lookup: CDR1 SGHRS, CDR2 YFSETQ. V shed 4 bases and J shed 0 bases, with 18 bases lying between them. The CDR3 loop spans 17 amino acids. The CDR3 sequence is CASSKYRTHGSTDTQYF. CDR3 nucleotides: TGCGCCAGCAGCAAGTATAGGACTCACGGTAGCACAGATACGCAGTATTTT.

The chain recombines TRBV19 with TRBJ2-3, with 7 bases lining up with TRBD2. V gave up 1 base and J gave up 4 bases; unmatched junction bases: 8. CDR3 length: 16 residues. Germline CDR1 is LNHDA and CDR2 is SQIVND (reference sequence). The DNA of the CDR3 is TGTGCCAGTAGTATAGTTGGTCCTAGCGGCTCAGATACGCAGTATTTT. This translates into CASSIVGPSGSDTQYF.

The CDR3 sequence: CASSIAPGRIGNTIYF. Here the CDR3 DNA reads TGTGCCAGTAGTATAGCGCCAGGGAGGATTGGAAACACCATATATTTT. The chain links TRBV19 to TRBJ1-3, with D possibly being TRBD1 (5 bases). This CDR3 has 16 residues. V was pared by 1 base and J by 3 bases, with 13 bases between. CDR1 and CDR2 (germline): LNHDA, SQIVND (reference sequence).

The chain has TRBV5-4 and TRBJ2-3; tentative D call: TRBD2 (5 bases). Germline V gene sequence: CDR1 SGHNT, CDR2 YYREEE (reference sequence). The V end was cut by 4 bases, the J end by 5 bases, with 17 bases between. CDR3 size: 15 residues. Here the CDR3 DNA reads TGTGCCAGCAGCCGAGACACTGCCCGGGGAGATACGCAGTATTTT. Its protein is CASSRDTARGDTQYF.

The chain links TRBV5-6 to TRBJ2-2; 7 nucleotides match TRBD2. Germline V gene sequence: CDR1 SGHDT, CDR2 YYEEEE. This CDR3 has 16 amino acids. With V trimmed by 4 bases and J by 4 bases, 10 bases remained unmatched. CDR3 in amino acids: CASSPISSGPTGELFF. DNA for the CDR3: TGTGCCAGCAGCCCTATTTCTAGCGGCCCCACCGGGGAGCTGTTTTTT.

The chain recombines TRBV6-5 with TRBJ1-5, with D maybe TRBD1 (5 bases). Between the trimmed V and J ends, which lost 2 bases and 6 bases, there was a span of 8 bases. From germline, CDR1 is MNHEY and CDR2 SVGAGI. This CDR3 has 13 amino acids. CDR3 coding DNA: TGTGCCAGCAGTTACGGGGGGACTCAGCCCCAGCATTTT. Residues: CASSYGGTQPQHF.

The V call is TRBV5-1, the J call TRBJ2-2; weak D call: TRBD2 (6 bases). This CDR3 spans 17 amino acids. CDR1 and CDR2 from the germline V gene are SGHRS and YFSETQ. V was clipped by 0 bases and J by 8 bases, with 20 bases between them. CDR3 nucleotides: TGCGCCAGCAGCTTGGGTCTAGCGAGATCACAATCTGGGGAGCTGTTTTTT. It translates to CASSLGLARSQSGELFF.

The chain employs TRBV9 and TRBJ2-2; D call uncertain. The V end lost 0 bases, the J end lost 6 bases, and 9 bases lay between the germline ends. CDR1 is SGDLS, CDR2 YYNGEE, per germline. This CDR3 is 14 amino acids long. CDR3 in amino acids: CASSVVAFPGELFF. The CDR3 region has the DNA TGTGCCAGCAGCGTAGTAGCCTTCCCCGGGGAGCTGTTTTTT.

The chain employs TRBV11-2 and TRBJ1-1, with a weak D call TRBD1 (6 bases). Germline CDR1 is SGHAT and CDR2 is FQNNGV. This CDR3 comprises 15 residues. Trimming took off 1 base at V and 1 base at J, with 10 bases between the two ends. This chain's CDR3 is CASSLGADRNTEAFF. For the CDR3, the DNA is TGTGCCAGCAGCTTAGGGGCGGACAGGAACACTGAAGCTTTCTTT.

The chain recombines TRBV5-1 with TRBJ1-3, with 8 bases fitting TRBD1. Germline loops: CDR1 SGHRS, CDR2 YFSETQ. The CDR3 covers 15 residues. J was trimmed by 7 bases and V by 4 bases; bases with no gene match: 10. DNA of the CDR3: TGCGCCAGCAGCCCAGAGGCAGGGGGCTTTAACACCATATATTTT. It codes for CASSPEAGGFNTIYF.

At least ten counts were recorded for this clone. The CDR3 protein is CASSEEGLSYGYTF. In DNA, the CDR3 is TGTGCCAGCAGTGAAGAGGGGTTGAGCTATGGCTACACCTTC. The V and J genes are TRBV2 and TRBJ1-2; possibly TRBD1 for D (5 bases). The V end was cut by 1 base, the J end by 4 bases, with 10 bases between. In germline, CDR1 is SNHLY, CDR2 FYNNEI. This CDR3 comprises 14 residues.

V and J are TRBV7-2 and TRBJ1-1, with a weak D call TRBD1 (5 bases). The V and J ends lost 5 bases and 3 bases respectively, with 16 bases between them. The CDR3 spans 15 residues. In germline, CDR1 is SGHTA, CDR2 FQGNSA. The CDR3 DNA reads as TGTGCCAGCAGCCGGGGGGTGGCCAGGGACACTGAAGCTTTCTTT. Translation gives CASSRGVARDTEAFF.

This clone came up a few times. J is TRBJ2-1 and V is TRBV20-1; possible D gene TRBD1, 6 bases. Trimming took off 3 bases at V and 9 bases at J, with 9 bases between the two ends. Per germline, CDR1 DFQATT and CDR2 SNEGSKA (reference sequence). The CDR3 totals 11 residues. Here the CDR3 DNA reads TGCAGTGCTAGCCAGGGGATTGAGCAGTTCTTC. Its protein product is CSASQGIEQFF.

This chain uses TRBV7-2 with TRBJ1-2; D not certain. This CDR3 has 15 residues. Per germline, CDR1 SGHTA and CDR2 FQGNSA. With 2 bases removed from V and 0 bases from J, the gap between germline ends came to 10 bases. CDR3 loop: CASSLLGSPNYGYTF. The CDR3, as DNA: TGTGCCAGCAGCTTATTGGGCTCGCCTAACTATGGCTACACCTTC.

V usage is TRBV19 and J usage is TRBJ2-5; TRBD1 matches at 12 bases. The CDR3 has 20 amino acids. With V trimmed by 3 bases and J by 6 bases, 20 bases remained unmatched. CDR1 LNHDA and CDR2 SQIVND come from the germline V gene (reference sequence). The CDR3 sequence: CASSIRPFGTGGGMEQTQYF. Here the CDR3 DNA reads TGTGCCAGTAGTATTCGCCCTTTCGGGACAGGGGGCGGGATGGAGCAGACCCAGTACTTC.